This TCR beta chain was sequenced during a study of beta chain features in type 1 diabetes. Study-wide background: Age, gender, cell numbers and subset yield matched between patients and controls.

The V segment lost 5 bases and the J segment 2 bases; nucleotides outside the gene matches: 10. CDR1 PRHDT and CDR2 FYEKMQ come from the germline V gene (reference sequence). The length of the CDR3 is 18 residues. Sequencing targeted expressed TCRB transcripts, as all isolated RNA had been reverse transcribed. The read count averaged around 3.6 million across naive, central memory and regulatory T cell samples. Repertoires were generated with immunoSEQ multiplex PCR, while TCRdb's copy carries only in-frame clones and drops some. In the table there are roughly 230,000 clones, 9.6% of which are singletons. CD45RO/CCR7/CD25/CD127/CD95/CD27 sorting isolated CD4+ naive, central memory, regulatory and stem cell-like memory cells. Study conclusions and caveats: Shorter templates might be favored by PCR, and equally so in patients and in controls.

This clone was observed a handful of times. Its antigen is undetermined. The source is a woman between 18 and 29 years old in good health. Sample: naive CD4+ T cells from blood. The chain has TRBV13 and TRBJ2-2; 11 nucleotides line up with TRBD1. CDR3 sequence reads: CASSTGQGAWENTGELFF. The CDR3 nucleotides read TGTGCCAGCAGCACCGGACAGGGGGCGTGGGAAAACACCGGGGAGCTGTTTTTT.